This TCR beta chain was profiled in a study of radiotherapy plus CTLA-4 blockade in lung cancer. Turning to the study itself: Objective responses occurred in approximately 18% of patients; around 31% had disease control. The study's findings and limits: Peripheral blood showed expansion of tumor-derived TCR clones after radiotherapy and ipilimumab. Early blood T cell clone changes and increased post-radiation serum interferon-beta were reportedly the strongest response predictors.

Lung cancer patients with chemo-refractory metastatic non-small-cell disease were given focal radiation plus CTLA-4 blockade with ipilimumab. A note on this clone: Its cognate antigen is unknown.

CDR1 and CDR2 (germline): SGHRS, YFSETQ. The CDR3 spans 14 residues. V was clipped by 8 bases and J by 3 bases, with 14 bases between them. Repertoires were generated with immunoSEQ multiplex PCR, while TCRdb's copy carries only in-frame clones and drops some. The table lists roughly 100,000 clones, about 83% of them singletons, with over 2% in the top ten. The J gene is TRBJ1-4, the V gene TRBV5-1; D perhaps matches TRBD1 (6 bases). Here the sequenced sample was peripheral blood, taken from a patient treated with radiotherapy plus ipilimumab. This sequence originates from a human donor with non-small cell lung cancer that progressed on radiotherapy plus ipilimumab. Some clones in this sample may be carry-over from other donors' samples. The chain's CDR3 is CASTTGRANEKLFF. CDR3 DNA sequence: TGCGCCAGTACAACAGGGCGGGCTAATGAAAAACTGTTTTTT. Supplemented by reference TRBV5-1 and TRBJ1-4, the full variable domain reads KAGVTQTPRYLIKTRGQQVTLSCSPISGHRSVSWYQQTPGQGLQFLFEYFSETQRNKGNFPGRFSGRQFSNSRSEMNVSTLELGDSALYLCASTTGRANEKLFFGSGTQLSVL.